The sequence of this TCR beta chain was determined in a study of radiotherapy plus CTLA-4 blockade in lung cancer. General study results and limits: Strongest reported response predictors: early blood clone changes and post-radiation interferon-beta. Some TCR clones had been derived from tumors. These clones expanded in peripheral blood after radiotherapy plus ipilimumab.

CTLA-4 blockade with ipilimumab, together with focal radiation, was given to patients with chemo-refractory metastatic non-small-cell lung cancer. A note on this clone: Antigen unknown.

Sequenced by immunoSEQ multiplex PCR; TCRdb stores in-frame clones only, minus some. Of about 98,000 clones listed, around 88% are singletons. This receptor was taken from a human donor with non-small cell lung cancer that progressed on radiotherapy plus ipilimumab. The material was peripheral blood, obtained from a patient treated with radiotherapy plus ipilimumab.

The CDR3 DNA follows: TGTGCCAGCAGCTTCAGTACAACTAATGAAAAACTGTTTTTT. Protein: CASSFSTTNEKLFF. The J gene is TRBJ1-4, the V gene TRBV7-9; D is ambiguous. The CDR3 contains 14 residues. CDR1 is SEHNR, CDR2 FQNEAQ, per germline (reference sequence). V lost 3 bases to trimming and J lost 0 bases, with 5 bases between them. The full variable domain, with the rest looked up from reference TRBV7-9 and TRBJ1-4, is DTGVSQNPRHKITKRGQNVTFRCDPISEHNRLYWYRQTLGQGPEFLTYFQNEAQLEKSRLLSDRFSAERPKGSFSTLEIQRTEQGDSAMYLCASSFSTTNEKLFFGSGTQLSVL.